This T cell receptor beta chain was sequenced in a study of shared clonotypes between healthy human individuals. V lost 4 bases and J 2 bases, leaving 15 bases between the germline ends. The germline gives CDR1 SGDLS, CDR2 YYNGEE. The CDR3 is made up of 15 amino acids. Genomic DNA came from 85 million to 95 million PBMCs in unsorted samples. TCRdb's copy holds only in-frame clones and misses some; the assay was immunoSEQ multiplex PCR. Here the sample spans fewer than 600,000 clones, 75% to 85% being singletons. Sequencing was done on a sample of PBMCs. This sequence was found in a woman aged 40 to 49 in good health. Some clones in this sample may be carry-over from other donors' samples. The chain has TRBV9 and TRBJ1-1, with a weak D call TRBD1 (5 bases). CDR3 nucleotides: TGTGCCAGCAGCACGACGGGGGTGAGAAACACTGAAGCTTTCTTT. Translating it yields CASSTTGVRNTEAFF.